These 19 T cell receptor beta chains were sequenced from one sample in a study of blood T cell repertoires in COVID-19. Repertoires were generated with immunoSEQ multiplex PCR, while TCRdb's copy carries only in-frame clones and drops some. The table includes 95,000 to 150,000 clones, around nine tenths detected once. The specimen sequenced was peripheral blood. Receptors were obtained from a woman older than 75 with acute or convalescent COVID-19.

The sample holds one count of this clone. V gene TRBV11-3 combines with J gene TRBJ2-1; D not resolved. This CDR3 region has 13 residues. CDR1 and CDR2 (germline): SGHNT, YENEEA. V lost 0 bases and J 9 bases, leaving 9 bases between the germline ends. In nucleotides, the CDR3 is TGTGCCAGCAGCTTAGATATTACGGGTGAGCAGTTCTTC. The encoded protein is CASSLDITGEQFF.

The chain carries TRBV5-6 and TRBJ2-5, with D tentatively TRBD2 (6 bases). Germline lookup yields CDR1 SGHDT and CDR2 YYEEEE. The CDR3 loop spans 18 amino acids. V lost 4 bases and J lost 0, with 22 bases in between. In nucleotides, the CDR3 is TGTGCCAGCAGCCCGCTGAAGGGGACTTTACAGTACCAAGAGACCCAGTACTTC. Amino acids: CASSPLKGTLQYQETQYF. Full variable domain (missing parts from reference TRBV5-6 and TRBJ2-5): DAGVTQSPTHLIKTRGQQVTLRCSPKSGHDTVSWYQQALGQGPQFIFQYYEEEERQRGNFPDRFSGHQFPNYSSELNVNALLLGDSALYLCASSPLKGTLQYQETQYFGPGTRLLVL.

The chain is built from TRBV6-2 or TRBV6-3 and TRBJ2-5; TRBD2 matches at 7 bases. CDR1 is MNHEY, CDR2 SVGEGT, per germline. The CDR3 contains 18 residues. Germline trimming cut 4 bases from V and 2 bases from J; bases unmatched to any gene: 16. CDR3 region: CASSFSLGAGVGQETQYF. The CDR3, as DNA: TGTGCCAGCAGTTTCTCCTTAGGGGCGGGGGTTGGACAAGAGACCCAGTACTTC.

The chain has TRBV5-1 and TRBJ2-3; the D is unclear. V lost 2 bases, J lost 4 bases, and 11 bases lay in between. The germline V gene encodes CDR1 SGHRS and CDR2 YFSETQ. There are 14 residues in the CDR3. The CDR3 sequence: CASSFAGSPDTQYF. In DNA form, the CDR3 reads TGCGCCAGCAGCTTTGCAGGCTCTCCAGATACGCAGTATTTT.

The rearrangement joins TRBV6-5 to TRBJ2-3; D gene ambiguous. The CDR3 has 12 amino acids. Germline V gives CDR1 MNHEY, CDR2 SVGAGI. V shed 10 bases and J shed 0 bases, with 8 bases lying between them. The DNA of the CDR3 is TGTGCCACCGAGTCTAGCACAGATACGCAGTATTTT. Amino acids: CATESSTDTQYF.

The rearrangement links TRBV4-3 to TRBJ2-3; the D gene is possibly TRBD1 (6 bases). Germline assignment: CDR1 LGHNA and CDR2 YSLEER. The CDR3 is 14 amino acids. V was trimmed by 3 bases and J by 2 bases, leaving 9 bases between them. CDR3 bases: TGCGCCAGCAGCCAGACAGGTACCACAGATACGCAGTATTTT. It is translated as CASSQTGTTDTQYF.

The chain couples TRBV3-1 (or the pseudogene TRBV3-2) to TRBJ2-2; tentative D call: TRBD1 (5 bases). Trimming cost V 4 bases and J 6 bases, with 9 bases left between them. CDR1 and CDR2 from the germline V gene are LGHDT and YNNKEL (reference sequence). The CDR3 spans 13 residues. The CDR3 sequence: CASSPRVAGELFF. The DNA of the CDR3 is TGTGCCAGCAGCCCCAGGGTGGCCGGGGAGCTGTTTTTT.

This clone occurred a few times. The V gene is TRBV2, the J gene TRBJ1-2; 12 bases align to TRBD1. CDR1 is SNHLY and CDR2 is FYNNEI in the germline V gene. V lost 8 bases, J lost 7 bases, and 8 bases stayed unmatched. The length of the CDR3 is 14 residues. Here the CDR3 DNA reads TGTGCCAGCGGGGGCCGGGACAGGGGGCTTGGCTACACCTTC. As protein: CASGGRDRGLGYTF. The full variable domain, its missing parts supplied by reference TRBV2 and TRBJ1-2, is EPEVTQTPSHQVTQMGQEVILRCVPISNHLYFYWYRQILGQKVEFLVSFYNNEISEKSEIFDDQFSVERPDGSNFTLKIRSTKLEDSAMYFCASGGRDRGLGYTFGSGTRLTVV.

The CDR3 coding sequence is TGTGCCAGCAGAAAGGGCATGGGGGGAGAAAAACTGTTTTTT. It translates to CASRKGMGGEKLFF. The chain is built from TRBV6-5 and TRBJ1-4, with TRBD1 as a possible D gene (5 bases). V was pared by 6 bases and J by 8 bases, with 16 bases between. The CDR3 loop spans 14 amino acids. Germline CDR1 reads MNHEY; CDR2 reads SVGAGI.

The chain combines TRBV9 with TRBJ1-6, with TRBD1 matching 7 bases. The germline V gene encodes CDR1 SGDLS and CDR2 YYNGEE. The CDR3 length is 14 residues. V shed 4 bases, J shed 6 bases, and the junction held 4 bases outside the gene matches. DNA of the CDR3: TGTGCCAGCAGCCCCCGGGACAGTAATTCACCCCTCCACTTT. This encodes CASSPRDSNSPLHF.

This clone showed up just once. The V gene is TRBV5-1, the J gene TRBJ2-5, with 7 bases lining up with TRBD1. V trimming: 5 bases; J trimming: 1 base; junction bases outside the gene matches: 5. Germline lookup yields CDR1 SGHRS and CDR2 YFSETQ. The CDR3 contains 14 residues. CDR3 sequence (DNA): TGCGCCAGCAGTTACCGACAGGGCCAAGAGACCCAGTACTTC. It encodes CASSYRQGQETQYF.

This clone was found a few times. The V and J genes are TRBV7-8 and TRBJ2-7; no clear D. The CDR3 totals 15 residues. The germline V gene has CDR1 SGHVS and CDR2 FQNEAQ. V was shortened by 5 bases and J by 1 base, with 15 bases between the two germline ends. CDR3 sequence reads: CASSPPFSGSYEQYF. The CDR3 DNA reads as TGTGCCAGCAGCCCTCCATTCTCAGGATCCTACGAGCAGTACTTC.

The gene calls are TRBV4-2 and TRBJ2-5; 9 positions agree with TRBD2. The CDR3 length is 17 residues. Germline V CDR1 and CDR2: LGHNA, YNFKEQ. V gave up 4 bases and J gave up 4 bases; unmatched junction bases: 13. This CDR3 reads CASSPTGAGGLGETQYF. Written as DNA, the CDR3 is TGTGCCAGCAGCCCTACTGGGGCGGGGGGGCTCGGAGAGACCCAGTACTTC.

This chain links TRBV5-1 with TRBJ1-1, with 8 bases aligning to TRBD1. The V gene's germline CDR1 is SGHRS and CDR2 YFSETQ. This CDR3 comprises 15 residues. J was trimmed by 4 bases and V by 0 bases; bases with no gene match: 5. The DNA for the CDR3 is TGCGCCAGCAGCTTGGGGACAGGGTTGACCACTGAAGCTTTCTTT. Translation: CASSLGTGLTTEAFF.

The V call is TRBV9, the J call TRBJ2-7; 9 nucleotides agree with TRBD1. V shed 0 bases and J 3 bases; nucleotides not matched to a gene: 4. The CDR3 loop spans 15 amino acids. Germline V gene data show CDR1 as SGDLS and CDR2 as YYNGEE. CDR3 protein: CASSVGGTGIYEQYF. As DNA, the CDR3 is TGTGCCAGCAGCGTAGGGGGGACAGGGATCTACGAGCAGTACTTC.

This clone was counted only a few times. The gene calls are TRBV25-1 and TRBJ2-7; no clear D gene. The CDR3 is made up of 10 amino acids. Germline values: CDR1 MGHDK, CDR2 SYGVNS. Deletions cut 10 bases from V and 3 bases from J, with 7 bases between. For the CDR3, the DNA is TGTGCCACTACGAACTACGAGCAGTACTTC. Translated: CATTNYEQYF.

V usage is TRBV9 and J usage is TRBJ2-7; 13 bases match TRBD2. This CDR3 is 15 amino acids long. In germline, CDR1 is SGDLS, CDR2 YYNGEE. The trim removed 4 bases at V and 3 bases at J, leaving 4 bases unmatched. CDR3 in amino acids: CASSIGTSGVYEQYF. The CDR3 coding sequence is TGTGCCAGCAGCATCGGGACTAGCGGGGTCTACGAGCAGTACTTC.

This chain connects TRBV6-4 to TRBJ2-1; D might be TRBD2 (5 bases). The CDR3 has 14 residues. Germline V CDR1 and CDR2: MRHNA, SNTAGT. Trimming pared 4 bases from V and 9 bases from J, leaving 16 bases between. The CDR3 region has the DNA TGTGCCAGCAGTGTGGAGGTGGAGGTGGGTGAGCAGTTCTTC. This sequence encodes CASSVEVEVGEQFF.

In nucleotides, the CDR3 is TGTGCCAGCAGCTTAGCAGAGGCTAGCGGGAGCGCAGATACGCAGTATTTT. As protein: CASSLAEASGSADTQYF. V is TRBV7-2 and J is TRBJ2-3; 10 nucleotides agree with TRBD2. The V gene end was trimmed by 0 bases and the J gene end by 4 bases; junction bases not matched to a gene: 7. This CDR3 spans 17 amino acids. Germline V gives CDR1 SGHTA, CDR2 FQGNSA.